This record covers a single T cell receptor (beta chain). Its matching antigen is unknown. The PCR made use of 60 Vbeta and 13 Jbeta primers. In the original processing: An analysis that came later counted 77 million or so unique TCR beta chains, some 11 million shared. The method was immunoSEQ multiplex PCR; TCRdb's version includes in-frame clones alone and lacks a portion of them. That table furnishes V, J and clone size, whereas the DNA furnished D and trimming. The repertoire holds 110,000 or so clones, 60% to 85% seen once, with 2% to 3% in the top ten. These data are taken from a study of cytomegalovirus exposure and HLA in healthy donors. Study-level findings and limits: Overall, 164 TCR beta chains were annotated as cytomegalovirus-associated.

V was clipped by 4 bases and J by 5 bases, with 10 bases between them. The CDR3 covers 13 residues. Germline V lookup: CDR1 SGHKS, CDR2 YYEKEE (reference sequence). This receptor was taken from a female donor in good health and CMV-seronegative. The chain joins TRBV5-5 to TRBJ1-5; D not certain. Sequencing was carried out using PBMCs. CDR3 bases: TGTGCCAGCAGCGTCGGCGGGGATCAGCCCCAGCATTTT. This codes for CASSVGGDQPQHF.